Following are 8 T cell receptor beta chains from one sample sequenced in a study of identical twins. TCRdb reprocessed the 5' RACE reads via MiXCR and lists one record per CDR3 protein. The table shows 450,000 to 600,000 distinct CDR3 sequences, with approximately 20% occurring only once. The sample was also reused in another study, on yellow fever vaccine responses in identical twins.

The sample consisted of CD4+ T cells sorted from blood. These receptors all stem from a woman between 18 and 30 years old in good health.

J is TRBJ2-2 and V is TRBV5-5; D gene unclear. This CDR3 is built from 14 residues. V was clipped by 0 bases and J by 6 bases, with 9 bases between them. Germline lookup yields CDR1 SGHKS and CDR2 YYEKEE (reference sequence). The CDR3 coding sequence is TGTGCCAGCAGCTTGGTTACTATCTCCGGGGAGCTGTTTTTT. This sequence encodes CASSLVTISGELFF. Full variable domain (missing parts from reference TRBV5-5 and TRBJ2-2): DAGVTQSPTHLIKTRGQQVTLRCSPISGHKSVSWYQQVLGQGPQFIFQYYEKEERGRGNFPDRFSARQFPNYSSELNVNALLLGDSALYLCASSLVTISGELFFGEGSRLTVL.

The J gene is TRBJ2-1, the V gene TRBV24-1; weak D call: TRBD2 (6 bases). Trimming left V 5 bases short and J 2 bases short, with 12 bases between. CDR1 and CDR2 from the germline V gene are KGHDR and SFDVKD. This CDR3 spans 15 amino acids. CDR3 sequence: CATSAPAGTYNEQFF. CDR3 nucleotides: TGTGCCACCAGTGCACCAGCGGGTACCTACAATGAGCAGTTCTTC.

The chain employs TRBV4-1 and TRBJ2-7; D not resolved. The CDR3 sequence is 16 residues long. Trimming stripped 8 bases from V and 3 bases from J, with 23 bases between. Germline V lookup: CDR1 MGHRA, CDR2 YSYEKL. This CDR3 reads CASLNLLGPFHYEQYV. As DNA, the CDR3 is TGCGCCAGCCTCAACTTACTGGGCCCCTTTCACTACGAGCAGTACGTC.

The CDR3 loop is CASREGGTRTDTQYF. In nucleotides, the CDR3 is TGCGCCAGCAGGGAAGGGGGGACCCGCACAGATACGCAGTATTTT. This sequence joins TRBV5-1 and TRBJ2-3; either TRBD1 or TRBD2 may fit D (6 bases each). V was shortened by 5 bases and J by 1 base, with 14 bases between the two germline ends. The germline CDR1 and CDR2 sequences are SGHRS and YFSETQ. The CDR3 extends over 15 amino acids.

This clonotype showed up just a few times. V and J are TRBV20-1 and TRBJ2-1, with TRBD2 matching 14 bases. This CDR3 spans 14 amino acids. Trimming at V came to 6 bases and at J to 8 bases, leaving 6 bases not matched to a gene. Germline CDR1 is DFQATT and CDR2 is SNEGSKA (reference sequence). The CDR3 loop is CSATTSGGADEQFF. CDR3 coding DNA: TGCAGTGCCACGACTAGCGGGGGGGCGGATGAGCAGTTCTTC.

About this clonotype itself: The junction does not match germline at one end; this may be a read error. CDR3 DNA: TGTGCCAGCAGCCCCCGACTAGCGGGAGAGATCTTC. It translates to CASSPRLAGEIF. The V gene is TRBV5-6, the J gene TRBJ2-1; 12 nucleotides match TRBD2. The CDR3 runs to 12 residues. CDR1 and CDR2 (germline): SGHDT, YYEEEE.

This clonotype was counted only a few times. V is TRBV4-1 and J is TRBJ2-1, with 13 bases aligning to TRBD2. This CDR3 contains 16 residues. Germline CDR1 MGHRA, CDR2 YSYEKL. The V segment lost 4 bases and the J segment 4 bases; nucleotides outside the gene matches: 4. CDR3 bases: TGCGCCAGCAGCCCCACACTAGCGGGAGGGTACAATGAGCAGTTCTTC. Translating gives CASSPTLAGGYNEQFF.

J is TRBJ2-4 and V is TRBV7-6; maybe TRBD2 (5 bases). Germline lookup yields CDR1 SGHVS and CDR2 FNYEAQ. Trimming took 5 bases from V and 2 from J, leaving 10 bases between them. This CDR3 is 14 amino acids long. The CDR3 coding sequence is TGTGCCAGCAGCCCCGCGACTACCAAAAACATTCAGTACTTC. Protein sequence: CASSPATTKNIQYF.